This TCR beta chain comes out of a study of blood T cell repertoires in COVID-19. Methods used by the authors: For nucleated cells, counts were estimated from reference gene primer amplification. Repertoires were generated with immunoSEQ multiplex PCR, while TCRdb's copy carries only in-frame clones and drops some. The DNA was the basis for D and trimming; V, J and clone size are from that table. The repertoire includes approximately 260,000 clones, over 70% of them detected once, and about 10% sits in the top ten. Trimming cost V 1 base and J 3 bases; bases outside gene matches: 5. The germline CDR1 and CDR2 sequences are MGHRA and YSYEKL. The CDR3 runs 16 residues.

The receptor was isolated from a woman aged 70-85 years with COVID-19, enrolled during active disease. Sequencing was done on a sample of peripheral blood. The rearrangement uses TRBV4-1 and TRBJ2-7; the match to TRBD2 covers 11 bases. The CDR3 loop is CASSQGRTSGLYEQYF. CDR3 nucleotide sequence: TGCGCCAGCAGCCAAGGGAGGACTAGCGGGCTCTACGAGCAGTACTTC.